The source of this TCR beta chain is a study of cytomegalovirus exposure and HLA in healthy donors. The PCR was carried out with 60 Vbeta primers and 13 Jbeta primers. Data came from immunoSEQ multiplex PCR; TCRdb stores just in-frame clones and leaves some out. Of around 180,000 clones listed, about 80% are singletons. V was trimmed by 6 bases and J by 4 bases, leaving 10 bases between them. This CDR3 contains 12 residues. Germline V gene lookup returns CDR1 MNHNY and CDR2 SVGAGI (reference sequence). This chain joins TRBV6-6 and TRBJ2-7, with a tentative D call TRBD1 (6 bases). The receptor's source is a woman in her late teens or twenties in good health and CMV-seropositive. What was sequenced was PBMCs. For the CDR3, the DNA is TGTGCCAGCAGGACAGGCGGGTACGAGCAGTACTTC. Its translation is CASRTGGYEQYF.